This TCR beta chain was observed in a study of radiotherapy plus CTLA-4 blockade in lung cancer. Alongside CTLA-4 blockade with ipilimumab, patients with chemo-refractory metastatic non-small-cell lung cancer received focal radiation. Note on this clone: The antigen remains undetermined.

The repertoire was sequenced with immunoSEQ multiplex PCR; TCRdb's copy has only in-frame clones and lacks some. This table holds approximately 40,000 clones, about 73% found once. Study-wide points: TCR clones originating in tumors grew in number in blood after radiotherapy plus ipilimumab.

The V and J ends lost 4 bases and 2 bases, in that order; junction bases with no gene match: 7. Germline V gene data show CDR1 as MNHNS and CDR2 as SASEGT. The CDR3 covers 16 residues. The chain employs TRBV6-1 and TRBJ2-4; 8 bases are shared with TRBD1. The material sequenced was peripheral blood, taken from a patient treated with radiotherapy plus ipilimumab. The receptor was derived from a human donor with non-small cell lung cancer who had stable disease on radiotherapy plus ipilimumab. CDR3 protein: CASSVGPGGSKNIQYF. The CDR3, as DNA: TGTGCCAGCAGTGTGGGGCCAGGGGGCTCCAAAAACATTCAGTACTTC.